Shown below are 27 T cell receptor beta chains from a single sample sequenced in a study of regulatory T cells in long-lasting Graves disease. Building the TCR beta libraries relied on iRepertoire HTBI primers, and CDR3 regions underwent Arm-PCR. MiXCR, applied by TCRdb to the multiplex PCR reads, yields one record per CDR3 protein. Of hundreds of thousands of distinct CDR3 sequences in the sample, approximately 22% were seen once. Time point meaning: persistent/refractory GD, antithyroid drugs over 5 years with positive TRAb. RNA isolated from PBMCs was used to make the TCR library. Sequencing used peripheral blood mononuclear cells (PBMCs), obtained when the disease was refractory, from a patient treated with antithyroid drugs. The receptors stem from a female donor with Graves disease.

This clonotype was counted at least ten times. The V and J genes are TRBV2 and TRBJ1-4; D call uncertain. The germline gives CDR1 SNHLY, CDR2 FYNNEI. V was shortened by 7 bases and J by 0 bases, with 15 bases between the two germline ends. The CDR3 is 16 amino acids. The CDR3 DNA is TGTGCCAGCATCTCCCAAGAAGCTGCAACTAATGAAAAACTGTTTTTT. The encoded protein is CASISQEAATNEKLFF.

This chain uses TRBV7-6 with TRBJ2-7; no firm D call. Germline lookup yields CDR1 SGHVS and CDR2 FNYEAQ. Trimming took 5 bases from V and 0 from J, leaving 11 bases between them. The CDR3 is 14 residues long. The CDR3 is CASSPLSSSYEQYF. The CDR3 region has the DNA TGTGCCAGCAGCCCCCTTTCGAGCTCCTACGAGCAGTACTTC.

The chain combines TRBV10-3 with TRBJ2-7, with a tentative D call TRBD1 (5 bases). V was cut by 9 bases and J by 7 bases, with 28 bases left in between. The CDR3 consists of 16 residues. Germline CDR1 is ENHRY and CDR2 is SYGVKD. The CDR3 nucleotides are TGTGCCATAAACCCCGGCGACAGAATCGGTTCTCGGGAGCAGTACTTC. This codes for CAINPGDRIGSREQYF.

The chain uses TRBV27 and TRBJ2-7; D uncertain. The V gene lost 6 bases and the J gene lost 5 bases, with 14 bases spanning the gap. This CDR3 has 13 amino acids. CDR1 is MNHEY and CDR2 is SMNVEV in the germline V gene (reference sequence). CDR3 in amino acids: CASSRREGNEQYF. The CDR3, as DNA: TGTGCCAGCAGCCGCCGAGAAGGGAACGAGCAGTACTTC.

This clonotype came up a few times. This CDR3 reads CASESGRASHSNQPQHF. The CDR3, as DNA: TGTGCCAGCGAGTCGGGCAGGGCGTCACATAGCAATCAGCCCCAGCATTTT. V and J are TRBV9 and TRBJ1-5; D is perhaps TRBD1 (5 bases). CDR1 is SGDLS and CDR2 is YYNGEE in the germline V gene. Deletions cut 7 bases from V and 0 bases from J, with 20 bases between. The length of the CDR3 is 17 residues.

This clonotype was seen ten or more times. This chain connects TRBV28 to TRBJ2-7; D tentatively reads TRBD1 or TRBD2 (5 bases each). Trimming cost V 2 bases and J 5 bases, with 19 bases left between them. Germline lookup yields CDR1 MDHEN and CDR2 SYDVKM. The CDR3 is made up of 16 amino acids. CDR3 sequence (DNA): TGTGCCAGCAGTTTACCGGGGACGGCCCCAGTGAACGAGCAGTACTTC. Its protein is CASSLPGTAPVNEQYF.

This clonotype has a handful of counts. The chain is built from TRBV5-4 and TRBJ2-7; TRBD1 aligns across 9 bases. Germline V lookup: CDR1 SGHNT, CDR2 YYREEE (reference sequence). After removal of 3 bases from V and 2 bases from J, the junction contained 9 bases not matched to a gene. CDR3 length equals 16 residues. This CDR3 is CASSSETGGSTYEQYF. As DNA, the CDR3 is TGTGCCAGCAGCTCGGAGACAGGGGGATCAACCTACGAGCAGTACTTC.

This clonotype occurred many times. The genes are TRBV2 and TRBJ2-7; D is uncertain. Germline V gene data show CDR1 as SNHLY and CDR2 as FYNNEI. The CDR3 is 13 amino acids. V lost 6 bases and J lost 1, with 10 bases in between. The CDR3 reads CASRPRQSYEQYF. For the CDR3, the DNA is TGTGCCAGCAGACCGCGACAATCCTACGAGCAGTACTTC.

In this sample, this clonotype turned up many times. The V and J genes are TRBV28 and TRBJ2-5, with D tentatively TRBD2 (5 bases). Per germline, CDR1 MDHEN and CDR2 SYDVKM. The length of the CDR3 is 15 residues. The V gene lost 4 bases and the J gene lost 1 base, with 13 bases spanning the gap. The CDR3 DNA reads TGTGCCAGCAGTTGGATGGGAGACACCCAAGAGACCCAGTACTTC. Its protein is CASSWMGDTQETQYF.

Only a few counts were recorded for this clonotype. The chain joins TRBV20-1 to TRBJ2-7, with D unclear. This CDR3 region has 11 residues. V lost 5 bases, J lost 2 bases, and 7 bases lay in between. Germline-derived CDR1 and CDR2 are DFQATT and SNEGSKA (reference sequence). The CDR3 coding sequence is TGCAGTGCTCTATCGGCCTACGAGCAGTACTTC. It specifies CSALSAYEQYF.

To note about this clonotype: Sequence at one end of the junction differs from germline and may be a read error. This chain uses TRBV7-9 with TRBJ2-7; the match to TRBD1 covers 9 bases. Per the germline V gene, CDR1 is SEHNR and CDR2 is FQNEAQ (reference sequence). The CDR3 loop spans 12 amino acids. The CDR3 bases are TGTGCCAGCAGCTTAGGGGGGACAGGGCCCATCTTC. Its protein is CASSLGGTGPIF. The whole variable domain, filled in from reference TRBV7-9 and TRBJ2-7, reads DTGVSQNPRHKITKRGQNVTFRCDPISEHNRLYWYRQTLGQGPEFLTYFQNEAQLEKSRLLSDRFSAERPKGSFSTLEIQRTEQGDSAMYLCASSLGGTGPIFGPGTRLTVT.

V usage is TRBV10-3 and J usage is TRBJ2-3; 8 nucleotides line up with TRBD2. Trimming cost V 5 bases and J 9 bases; bases outside gene matches: 10. Germline CDR1 ENHRY, CDR2 SYGVKD. CDR3 length: 14 amino acids. As DNA, the CDR3 is TGTGCCATCAGTCCCTCTAGCGGGCCCCGAACGCAGTATTTT. This encodes CAISPSSGPRTQYF.

Worth noting for this clonotype: One end of the junction fails to match germline, which may point to a read error. The chain combines TRBV5-1 with TRBJ2-3; 7 positions match TRBD1. From germline, CDR1 is SGHRS and CDR2 YFSETQ. The CDR3 contains 17 residues. CDR3 sequence reads: CASSLLPAEPGGDTQYF. The CDR3 coding sequence is TGTGCCAGCAGCCTGCTTCCAGCGGAACCAGGGGGAGATACGCAGTATTTT.

Many counts were recorded for this clonotype. The gene calls are TRBV28 and TRBJ2-5; 9 bases align to TRBD2. The CDR3 spans 15 residues. CDR1 is MDHEN, CDR2 SYDVKM, per germline. V shed 2 bases, J shed 5 bases, and the junction held 6 bases outside the gene matches. The CDR3 spells CASSLEAGGFETQYF. The CDR3 DNA reads TGTGCCAGCAGTTTAGAAGCGGGAGGTTTCGAGACCCAGTACTTC. Full variable domain (missing parts from reference TRBV28 and TRBJ2-5): DVKVTQSSRYLVKRTGEKVFLECVQDMDHENMFWYRQDPGLGLRLIYFSYDVKMKEKGDIPEGYSVSREKKERFSLILESASTNQTSMYLCASSLEAGGFETQYFGPGTRLLVL.

This clonotype was counted ten times or more. V and J are TRBV2 and TRBJ1-6; D gene ambiguous. Germline CDR1 and CDR2: SNHLY and FYNNEI. The V end was cut by 1 base, the J end by 9 bases, with 4 bases between. The CDR3 has 12 amino acids. CDR3 sequence reads: CASSEGGSPLHF. The CDR3 DNA is TGTGCCAGCAGTGAAGGGGGTTCACCCCTCCACTTT.

This clonotype was picked up many times. V gene TRBV11-1 combines with J gene TRBJ1-5; D is ambiguous. This CDR3 contains 13 residues. Germline values: CDR1 SGHAT, CDR2 FQDESV (reference sequence). V dropped 11 bases and J dropped 5 bases, with 16 bases sitting between them. The chain's CDR3 is CASSLSPDQPQHF. As DNA, the CDR3 is TGTGCCTCCTCACTCAGCCCCGATCAGCCCCAGCATTTT.

The genes are TRBV28 and TRBJ1-6, with 9 bases matching TRBD1. The CDR3 extends over 19 amino acids. Trimming cost V 7 bases and J 3 bases; bases outside gene matches: 16. The germline V gene has CDR1 MDHEN and CDR2 SYDVKM. CDR3 coding DNA: TGTGCCAGCACCGCAACAGGGGGCTCGGCTGTGGACTATAATTCACCCCTCCACTTT. Its protein is CASTATGGSAVDYNSPLHF.

V and J are TRBV6-5 and TRBJ2-1, with D perhaps TRBD1 (6 bases). The V gene lost 0 bases and the J gene lost 7 bases, with 10 bases spanning the gap. Germline CDR1 is MNHEY and CDR2 is SVGAGI. The CDR3 loop spans 14 amino acids. The CDR3 coding sequence is TGTGCCAGCAGTTACTCGAGGCAGGGGAATGAGCAGTTCTTC. Its translation is CASSYSRQGNEQFF.

The sample holds many counts of this clonotype. The rearrangement links TRBV25-1 to TRBJ1-5; D perhaps matches TRBD1 (6 bases). Germline lookup yields CDR1 MGHDK and CDR2 SYGVNS. Trimming left V 5 bases short and J 4 bases short, with 9 bases between. The CDR3 is 13 amino acids. DNA of the CDR3: TGTGCCAGCAGTACTACAGGGAATCAGCCCCAGCATTTT. Amino acid sequence: CASSTTGNQPQHF.

The chain links TRBV20-1 to TRBJ2-7; D is possibly TRBD1 (5 bases). Trimming left V 2 bases short and J 1 base short, with 18 bases between. CDR3 length equals 16 residues. In germline, CDR1 is DFQATT, CDR2 SNEGSKA (reference sequence). The DNA of the CDR3 is TGCAGTGCTAGAAACTTTCGGACAATGGGTTCCTACGAGCAGTACTTC. It encodes CSARNFRTMGSYEQYF.

A word on this clonotype: A clone one base away is much larger, so this may be a read error. The CDR3 sequence: CASFGSMGTGELFF. CDR3 nucleotide sequence: TGTGCCAGCTTTGGGAGTATGGGGACCGGGGAGCTGTTTTTT. This sequence joins TRBV12-3 or TRBV12-4 and TRBJ2-2; D is possibly TRBD2 (5 bases). The CDR3 consists of 14 residues. Trimming cost V 8 bases and J 5 bases, with 15 bases left between them.

In this sample, this clonotype turned up many times. The chain joins TRBV2 to TRBJ2-7; the D is unclear. V was cut by 5 bases and J by 1 base, with 9 bases left in between. The CDR3 sequence is 13 residues long. Germline assignment: CDR1 SNHLY and CDR2 FYNNEI. The CDR3 DNA is TGTGCCAGCAGTCTCAGGAGATCCTACGAGCAGTACTTC. This sequence encodes CASSLRRSYEQYF.

This chain uses TRBV19 with TRBJ2-2; 9 nucleotides match TRBD2. Germline-derived CDR1 and CDR2 are LNHDA and SQIVND (reference sequence). V lost 11 bases, J lost 7 bases, and 14 bases stayed unmatched. CDR3 length equals 15 residues. The CDR3 spells CAVNSASGMVGELFF. In DNA, the CDR3 is TGTGCCGTAAACTCGGCTAGCGGGATGGTCGGGGAGCTGTTTTTT.

This clonotype came up many times. The gene calls are TRBV20-1 and TRBJ1-4; no reliable D call. Trimming took off 5 bases at V and 0 bases at J, with 13 bases between the two ends. Germline V gene lookup returns CDR1 DFQATT and CDR2 SNEGSKA (reference sequence). This CDR3 is built from 15 residues. In DNA form, the CDR3 reads TGCAGTGCTGACCCCCCTACAGCAACTAATGAAAAACTGTTTTTT. This translates into CSADPPTATNEKLFF.

In its sample, this clonotype was seen a few times. Here the CDR3 reads CSAMTSGGSQETQYF. CDR3 coding DNA: TGCAGCGCCATGACTAGCGGGGGATCCCAAGAGACCCAGTACTTC. The J gene is TRBJ2-5, the V gene TRBV29-1, with 12 bases fitting TRBD2. Per germline, CDR1 SQVTM and CDR2 ANQGSEA. Trimming cost V 7 bases and J 1 base; bases outside gene matches: 7. The CDR3 loop spans 15 amino acids. The variable domain in full, completed from reference TRBV29-1 and TRBJ2-5, reads SAVISQKPSRDICQRGTSLTIQCQVDSQVTMMFWYRQQPGQSLTLIATANQGSEATYESGFVIDKFPISRPNLTFSTLTVSNMSPEDSSIYLCSAMTSGGSQETQYFGPGTRLLVL.

The table lists this clonotype with many counts. The rearrangement links TRBV28 to TRBJ2-2; no definite D call. V lost 1 base and J lost 7, with 7 bases in between. This CDR3 comprises 13 residues. Germline V gene data show CDR1 as MDHEN and CDR2 as SYDVKM. The CDR3 loop reads CASSLSDHGELFF. CDR3 bases: TGTGCCAGCAGTTTATCAGACCACGGGGAGCTGTTTTTT.

This clonotype was seen a few times. The chain combines TRBV20-1 with TRBJ2-5; TRBD2 agrees at 11 bases. The CDR3 length is 14 residues. Germline CDR1 DFQATT, CDR2 SNEGSKA (reference sequence). The junction had 5 bases not matched to a gene; V was cut back by 1 base and J by 7 bases. The CDR3 region is CSARVTSGSVTQYF. For the CDR3, the DNA is TGCAGTGCTAGAGTTACTAGCGGGAGTGTGACCCAGTACTTC.